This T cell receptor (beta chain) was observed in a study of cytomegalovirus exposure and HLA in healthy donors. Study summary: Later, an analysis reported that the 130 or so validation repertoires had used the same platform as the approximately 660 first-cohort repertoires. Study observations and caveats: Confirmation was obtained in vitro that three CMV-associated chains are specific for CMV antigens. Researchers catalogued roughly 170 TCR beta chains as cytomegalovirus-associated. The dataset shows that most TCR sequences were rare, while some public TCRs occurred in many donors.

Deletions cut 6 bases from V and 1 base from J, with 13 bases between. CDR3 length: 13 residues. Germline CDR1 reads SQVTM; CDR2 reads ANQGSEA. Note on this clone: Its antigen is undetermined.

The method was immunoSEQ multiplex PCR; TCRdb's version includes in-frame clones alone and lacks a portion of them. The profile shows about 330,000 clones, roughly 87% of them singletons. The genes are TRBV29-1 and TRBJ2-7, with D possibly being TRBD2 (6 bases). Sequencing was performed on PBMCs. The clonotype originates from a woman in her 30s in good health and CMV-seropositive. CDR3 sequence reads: CSVRTGTSYEQYF. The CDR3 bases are TGCAGCGTACGAACCGGGACTTCCTACGAGCAGTACTTC.